One and the same sample provided the 22 T cell receptor beta chains below, sequenced in a study of blood T cell repertoires in COVID-19. Repertoires were generated with immunoSEQ multiplex PCR, while TCRdb's copy carries only in-frame clones and drops some. This table holds 220,000 or so clones, approximately 84% found once. The material sequenced was peripheral blood. The source is a woman in her sixties with acute or convalescent COVID-19.

The chain employs TRBV3-1 (or the pseudogene TRBV3-2) and TRBJ1-2; D is ambiguous. CDR3 size: 13 residues. The V gene lost 5 bases and the J gene lost 5 bases, with 12 bases spanning the gap. The germline gives CDR1 LGHDT, CDR2 YNNKEL (reference sequence). In DNA, the CDR3 is TGTGCCAGCAGCGATAGACCGGGGTATGGCTACACCTTC. This codes for CASSDRPGYGYTF.

This rearrangement joins TRBV10-3 to TRBJ1-5; tentative D call: TRBD1 (6 bases). V was pared by 2 bases and J by 3 bases, with 8 bases between. Germline CDR1 reads ENHRY; CDR2 reads SYGVKD. The CDR3 extends over 14 amino acids. The CDR3 DNA is TGTGCCATCAGTGAGGGGACACCCAATCAGCCCCAGCATTTT. This sequence encodes CAISEGTPNQPQHF.

The J gene is TRBJ2-7, the V gene TRBV14, with 7 bases matching TRBD1. The CDR3 sequence is 14 residues long. The junction had 14 bases not matched to a gene; V was cut back by 8 bases and J by 7 bases. CDR1 is SGHDN and CDR2 is FVKESK in the germline V gene. The CDR3 is CASCRSSQGEEQYF. Here the CDR3 DNA reads TGTGCCAGCTGCCGCTCGAGTCAGGGGGAAGAGCAGTACTTC.

The chain employs TRBV3-1 (or the pseudogene TRBV3-2) and TRBJ1-5, with D hard to call. CDR1 LGHDT and CDR2 YNNKEL come from the germline V gene (reference sequence). The V end lost 3 bases, the J end lost 8 bases, and 14 bases lay between the germline ends. The CDR3 covers 14 residues. The CDR3 DNA reads TGTGCCAGCAGCCACCACTCCGACATTGAGCCCCAGCATTTT. The encoded protein is CASSHHSDIEPQHF.

The chain carries TRBV3-1 (or the pseudogene TRBV3-2) and TRBJ1-2; D remains ambiguous. The germline gives CDR1 LGHDT, CDR2 YNNKEL (reference sequence). The V end lost 3 bases, the J end lost 2 bases, and 10 bases lay between the germline ends. The CDR3 spans 14 residues. The CDR3 reads CASSHRGLNYGYTF. CDR3 nucleotides: TGTGCCAGCAGCCATAGAGGACTGAACTATGGCTACACCTTC.

The rearrangement joins TRBV6-2 or TRBV6-3 to TRBJ2-2, with TRBD1 matching 10 bases. CDR1 is MNHEY and CDR2 is SVGEGT in the germline V gene. The CDR3 consists of 15 residues. V trimming: 4 bases; J trimming: 4 bases; junction bases outside the gene matches: 3. The CDR3 DNA is TGTGCCAGCAGTTTTAGGACAGGGGGCACCGGGGAGCTGTTTTTT. This sequence encodes CASSFRTGGTGELFF.

This chain uses TRBV18 with TRBJ1-5; D is ambiguous. CDR1 and CDR2 from the germline V gene are KGHSH and LQKENI. V was trimmed by 4 bases and J by 2 bases, leaving 12 bases between them. The CDR3 length is 15 residues. DNA of the CDR3: TGTGCCAGCTCACAAATCGCCTATGGCAATCAGCCCCAGCATTTT. Residues: CASSQIAYGNQPQHF.

The chain is built from TRBV6-5 and TRBJ1-5; maybe TRBD1 (5 bases). V shed 5 bases and J shed 6 bases, with 14 bases lying between them. This CDR3 region has 14 residues. CDR1 and CDR2 (germline): MNHEY, SVGAGI. The CDR3: CASSSRVGGQPQHF. Written as DNA, the CDR3 is TGTGCCAGCAGTAGCAGGGTTGGCGGTCAGCCCCAGCATTTT.

This clone was picked up a small number of times. This chain joins TRBV29-1 and TRBJ2-1; maybe TRBD2 (5 bases). V was shortened by 4 bases and J by 10 bases, with 14 bases between the two germline ends. The CDR3 totals 12 residues. Germline V gene sequence: CDR1 SQVTM, CDR2 ANQGSEA. CDR3 coding DNA: TGCAGCGTTGGTATAGGACTTGGAGAGCAGTTCTTC. Its translation: CSVGIGLGEQFF.

This chain joins TRBV2 and TRBJ2-1, with 8 bases aligning to TRBD1. Losses at the gene ends were 6 bases for V and 0 bases for J; bases not matched to a gene: 4. CDR1 is SNHLY and CDR2 is FYNNEI in the germline V gene. The CDR3 is 15 residues long. The CDR3 is CASRETGDSYNEQFF. In nucleotides, the CDR3 is TGTGCCAGCAGGGAGACAGGGGACTCCTACAATGAGCAGTTCTTC.

The CDR3 sequence is CASRVQGAPNEKLFF. The CDR3, as DNA: TGTGCCAGTAGAGTACAGGGGGCACCTAATGAAAAACTGTTTTTT. The chain has TRBV19 and TRBJ1-4; 9 bases are shared with TRBD1. CDR3 length: 15 residues. Per the germline V gene, CDR1 is LNHDA and CDR2 is SQIVND (reference sequence). V shed 6 bases and J 3 bases; nucleotides not matched to a gene: 5.

CDR3 DNA sequence: TGTGCCAGCAGTGAAGGTGGGACAGGGGGTGGAAGCAATCAGCCCCAGCATTTT. Its translation is CASSEGGTGGGSNQPQHF. The chain recombines TRBV6-1 with TRBJ1-5; TRBD1 matches 11 bases. CDR1 MNHNS and CDR2 SASEGT come from the germline V gene. The trim removed 1 base at V and 1 base at J, leaving 6 bases unmatched. The CDR3 spans 18 residues.

The chain combines TRBV6-5 with TRBJ1-4; maybe TRBD1 (5 bases). In germline, CDR1 is MNHEY, CDR2 SVGAGI. The V end lost 6 bases, the J end lost 3 bases, and 14 bases lay between the germline ends. This CDR3 has 15 amino acids. CDR3 sequence (DNA): TGTGCCAGCAGCCGATCAGGGCTTGCTAATGAAAAACTGTTTTTT. Amino acid sequence: CASSRSGLANEKLFF.

The rearrangement links TRBV14 to TRBJ1-1; D ambiguous. The CDR3 has 13 amino acids. Germline V lookup: CDR1 SGHDN, CDR2 FVKESK. The germline V and J ends were trimmed by 1 base and 4 bases, with 7 bases remaining between them. The CDR3 nucleotides read TGTGCCAGCAGCCAAGTTGGGCGCACTGAAGCTTTCTTT. Translating gives CASSQVGRTEAFF.

The chain has TRBV3-1 (or the pseudogene TRBV3-2) and TRBJ1-2, with 7 bases matching TRBD1. The junction had 5 bases not matched to a gene; V was cut back by 2 bases and J by 8 bases. The germline gives CDR1 LGHDT, CDR2 YNNKEL (reference sequence). The CDR3 totals 13 residues. The CDR3 loop is CASSQPTGLGYTF. In DNA, the CDR3 is TGTGCCAGCAGCCAACCGACAGGGTTGGGCTACACCTTC.

The chain combines TRBV4-2 with TRBJ1-5; D remains ambiguous. The V and J ends lost 0 bases and 5 bases respectively, with 11 bases between them. The CDR3 has 15 residues. Germline V gene data show CDR1 as LGHNA and CDR2 as YNFKEQ. CDR3 residues: CASSQDEGSYQPQHF. For the CDR3, the DNA is TGTGCCAGCAGCCAAGATGAGGGATCGTATCAGCCCCAGCATTTT.

The chain has TRBV7-3 and TRBJ2-3; TRBD2 agrees at 8 bases. V shed 5 bases and J 11 bases; nucleotides not matched to a gene: 21. Germline loops: CDR1 SGHTA, CDR2 FQGTGA. The CDR3 extends over 17 amino acids. The CDR3 region is CASSPTPLAGGAGVQYF. The CDR3 DNA reads TGTGCCAGCAGCCCCACACCCTTAGCCGGGGGGGCCGGGGTGCAGTATTTT.

The chain links TRBV27 to TRBJ2-1; the match to TRBD2 covers 10 bases. The ends lost 5 bases at V and 4 bases at J; junction bases unmatched: 5. From germline, CDR1 is MNHEY and CDR2 SMNVEV (reference sequence). The length of the CDR3 is 15 residues. The DNA for the CDR3 is TGTGCCAGCAGTGGCAGCGGGGGGGGATACAATGAGCAGTTCTTC. This encodes CASSGSGGGYNEQFF.

CDR3 amino acids: CASSLGQGFLGEQYF. The CDR3 DNA reads TGTGCCAGCAGCTTGGGACAGGGTTTCTTGGGCGAGCAGTACTTC. The rearrangement uses TRBV5-4 and TRBJ2-7, with 7 bases aligning to TRBD1. Germline trimming cut 0 bases from V and 6 bases from J; bases unmatched to any gene: 9. CDR1 is SGHNT, CDR2 YYREEE, per germline (reference sequence). CDR3 length equals 15 residues.

V is TRBV19 and J is TRBJ2-2; 9 positions agree with TRBD2. CDR1 LNHDA and CDR2 SQIVND come from the germline V gene (reference sequence). J gave up 0 bases and V 3 bases, and 5 bases lay outside the gene matches. The CDR3 spans 17 residues. The CDR3 loop reads CASSMFLAGPNTGELFF. The CDR3 DNA reads as TGTGCCAGTAGTATGTTCCTAGCGGGGCCGAACACCGGGGAGCTGTTTTTT.

The gene calls are TRBV19 and TRBJ1-5; TRBD1 agrees at 7 bases. CDR1 and CDR2 (germline): LNHDA, SQIVND (reference sequence). This CDR3 contains 16 residues. V gave up 4 bases and J gave up 4 bases; unmatched junction bases: 10. In nucleotides, the CDR3 is TGTGCCAGTAGTACCAAGACAGGGACCAAGAATCAGCCCCAGCATTTT. Amino acids: CASSTKTGTKNQPQHF.

The rearrangement uses TRBV27 and TRBJ1-2; 9 nucleotides line up with TRBD1. Germline V lookup: CDR1 MNHEY, CDR2 SMNVEV (reference sequence). The CDR3 is 15 residues long. The ends lost 5 bases at V and 3 bases at J; junction bases unmatched: 7. CDR3: CASSPTGGAHYGYTF. The CDR3 bases are TGTGCCAGCAGTCCAACAGGGGGCGCCCACTATGGCTACACCTTC.